The rows below give T cell receptor beta chains drawn from one sample of a study of CXCR3-negative and CXCR3-positive naive CD8 T cells. TCRdb reprocessed the 5' RACE reads and keeps a single row for each CDR3 protein, giving no DNA. This sample lists around 120,000 distinct CDR3 sequences; its ten largest clones have 0.5% to 0.6%. What was sequenced was naive CXCR3+ CD8+ T cells from blood. These receptors originate from a human donor in good health. Some clones in this sample may be carry-over from other donors' samples. Both conserved end residues are part of each CDR3.

length	V	J	CDR3
14	TRBV12-3/TRBV12-4	TRBJ2-2	CASTSGDGTGELFF
16	TRBV9	TRBJ1-1	CASSEAGTGFTTEAFF
14	TRBV29-1	TRBJ1-1	CSVEDRPDFSEAFF
15	TRBV19	TRBJ2-1	CASSIGLAGGAEQFF
12	TRBV29-1	TRBJ1-2	CSALGTGGSYTF
17	TRBV12-3/TRBV12-4	TRBJ2-3	CASSSAYTRSPTDTQYF
14	TRBV4-3	TRBJ2-7	CASSQGGTGNEQYF
21	TRBV10-3	TRBJ2-6	CAISDRFIVDRDNSGANVLTF
15	TRBV5-1	TRBJ1-3	CASSFDGTSGNTIYF
11	TRBV29-1	TRBJ2-1	CSVPGGTEQFF
15	TRBV5-1	TRBJ1-2	CASSFSGTPNYGYTF
15	TRBV27	TRBJ2-1	CASSLLTSPINEQFF
14	TRBV7-9	TRBJ2-7	CASSLDGSSYEQYF
17	TRBV3-1	TRBJ1-1	CATTGGIYDPANTEAFF
13	TRBV15	TRBJ1-4	CATSGATNEKLFF
13	TRBV19	TRBJ2-1	CASSIAPGNEQFF
18	TRBV18	TRBJ2-2	CASSTTSGTGGNTGELFF
16	TRBV27	TRBJ2-7	CASSSLVAEIPYEQYF
16	TRBV28	TRBJ2-7	CASSSLSSGGSYEQYF
11	TRBV12-3/TRBV12-4	TRBJ2-7	CASSFGGEQYF
16	TRBV2	TRBJ2-7	CAGSEPGRESSYEQYF
14	TRBV18	TRBJ2-1	CASSPIPTGDEQFF
13	TRBV7-9	TRBJ1-4	CASSGQLNEKLFF
13	TRBV9	TRBJ2-7	CASSTGGGGEQYF
13	TRBV30	TRBJ2-7	CAWSWTAGYEQYF